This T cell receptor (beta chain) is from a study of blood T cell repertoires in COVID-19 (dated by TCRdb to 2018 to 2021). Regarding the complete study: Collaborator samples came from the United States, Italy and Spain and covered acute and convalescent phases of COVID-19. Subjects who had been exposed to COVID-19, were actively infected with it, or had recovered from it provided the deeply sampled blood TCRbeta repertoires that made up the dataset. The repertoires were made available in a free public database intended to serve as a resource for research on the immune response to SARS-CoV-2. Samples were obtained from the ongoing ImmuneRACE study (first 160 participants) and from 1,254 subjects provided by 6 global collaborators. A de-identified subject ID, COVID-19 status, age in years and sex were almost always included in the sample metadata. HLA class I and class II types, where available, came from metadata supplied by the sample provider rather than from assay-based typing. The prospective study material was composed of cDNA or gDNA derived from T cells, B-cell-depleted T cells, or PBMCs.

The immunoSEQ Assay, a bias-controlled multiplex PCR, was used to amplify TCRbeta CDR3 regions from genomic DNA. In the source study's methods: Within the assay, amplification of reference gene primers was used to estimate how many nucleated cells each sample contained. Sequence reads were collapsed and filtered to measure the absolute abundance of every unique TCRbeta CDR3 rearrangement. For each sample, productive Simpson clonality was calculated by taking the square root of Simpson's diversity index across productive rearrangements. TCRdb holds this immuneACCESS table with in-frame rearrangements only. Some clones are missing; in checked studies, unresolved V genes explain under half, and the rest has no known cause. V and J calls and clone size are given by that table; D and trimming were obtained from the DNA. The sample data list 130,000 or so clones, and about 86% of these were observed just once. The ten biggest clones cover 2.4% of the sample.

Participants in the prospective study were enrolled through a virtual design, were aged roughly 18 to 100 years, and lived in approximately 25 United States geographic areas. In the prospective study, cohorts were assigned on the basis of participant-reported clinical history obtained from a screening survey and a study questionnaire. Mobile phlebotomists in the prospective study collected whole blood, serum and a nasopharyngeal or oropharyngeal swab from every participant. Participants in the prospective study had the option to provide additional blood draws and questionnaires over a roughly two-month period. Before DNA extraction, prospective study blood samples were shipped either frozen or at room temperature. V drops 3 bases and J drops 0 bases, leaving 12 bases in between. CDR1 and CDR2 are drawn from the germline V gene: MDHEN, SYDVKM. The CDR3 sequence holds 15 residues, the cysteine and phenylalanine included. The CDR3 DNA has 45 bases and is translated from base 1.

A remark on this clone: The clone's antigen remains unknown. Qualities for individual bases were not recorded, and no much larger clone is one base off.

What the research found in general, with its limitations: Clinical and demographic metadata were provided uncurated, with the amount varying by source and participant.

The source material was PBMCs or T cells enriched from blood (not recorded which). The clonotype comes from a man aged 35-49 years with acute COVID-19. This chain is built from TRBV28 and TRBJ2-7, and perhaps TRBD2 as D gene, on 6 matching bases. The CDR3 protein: CASSFFRDSSYEQYF. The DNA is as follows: TGTGCCAGCAGTTTTTTCCGGGACTCCTCCTACGAGCAGTACTTC.